These 16 T cell receptor beta chains were sequenced from one sample in a study of molecular identifiers for immune sequencing clone quantification. MiXCR was run by TCRdb on the PCR reads, yielding one entry per CDR3 protein. This sample carries 550,000 to 750,000 distinct CDR3 sequences, approximately 20% of them seen once, and the ten largest clones take roughly 0.9%. The sequencing sample was made of naive CD8+ T cells from blood, with Jurkat cell RNA spiked in. Subset here: FACS-sorted CD8+CD4-CCR7+CD45RA+ naive T cells. All receptors come from a human donor in good health. Some libraries in this study had Jurkat cell RNA spiked in.

The chain recombines TRBV4-1 with TRBJ2-7; TRBD1 matches at 9 bases. Germline values: CDR1 MGHRA, CDR2 YSYEKL. Trimming at V came to 4 bases and at J to 10 bases, leaving 11 bases not matched to a gene. CDR3 length equals 14 residues. As DNA, the CDR3 is TGCGCCAGCAGCCCCTGGGACAGGGATTGGGAACAGTACTTC. As protein: CASSPWDRDWEQYF.

Regarding this clonotype: A single base separates this from a much larger clone, so it may be a read error. The chain employs TRBV13 and TRBJ2-7; TRBD2 matches 9 bases. The CDR3 is made up of 14 amino acids. Germline lookup yields CDR1 PRHDT and CDR2 FYEKMQ (reference sequence). This CDR3 reads CASSPTGTSREQCF. The CDR3 bases are TGTGCCAGCAGCCCCACCGGGACTAGCAGAGAGCAGTGCTTC. The full variable domain, in which reference TRBV13 and TRBJ2-7 provide the parts outside the CDR3, is AAGVIQSPRHLIKEKRETATLKCYPIPRHDTVYWYQQGPGQDPQFLISFYEKMQSDKGSIPDRFSAQQFSDYHSELNMSSLELGDSALYFCASSPTGTSREQCFGPGTRLTVT.

There are many counts of this clonotype. The chain employs TRBV9 and TRBJ2-2, with a tentative D call TRBD2 (6 bases). From germline, CDR1 is SGDLS and CDR2 YYNGEE. Trimming stripped 2 bases from V and 0 bases from J, with 17 bases between. The CDR3 is 18 residues long. CDR3 sequence: CASSVGGGDFANTGELFF. CDR3 DNA sequence: TGTGCCAGCAGCGTGGGCGGCGGGGATTTCGCGAACACCGGGGAGCTGTTTTTT.

There are many counts of this clonotype. V and J are TRBV5-8 and TRBJ2-3; 9 nucleotides line up with TRBD2. J gave up 4 bases and V 6 bases, and 3 bases lay outside the gene matches. The CDR3 totals 13 residues. The germline V gene has CDR1 SGHTS and CDR2 YDEGEE. CDR3: CASTQRGADTQYF. CDR3 coding DNA: TGTGCCAGCACTCAGCGGGGGGCAGATACGCAGTATTTT. The full variable domain, completed using reference TRBV5-8 and TRBJ2-3, is EAGVTQSPTHLIKTRGQQATLRCSPISGHTSVYWYQQALGLGLQFLLWYDEGEERNRGNFPPRFSGRQFPNYSSELNVNALELEDSALYLCASTQRGADTQYFGPGTRLTVL.

This clonotype was seen many times. The chain joins TRBV12-3 or TRBV12-4 to TRBJ2-7; 7 bases map to TRBD1. The CDR3 loop spans 11 amino acids. V was pared by 8 bases and J by 6 bases, with 4 bases of the junction left unmatched. The CDR3 sequence is CASAGGIEQYF. The CDR3 DNA reads TGTGCCAGCGCAGGGGGTATCGAGCAGTACTTC.

This clonotype occurred many times. The chain carries TRBV4-1 and TRBJ1-1; D gene unclear. V was pared by 2 bases and J by 4 bases, with 8 bases between. Germline V gene lookup returns CDR1 MGHRA and CDR2 YSYEKL. The CDR3 is made up of 13 amino acids. The CDR3 DNA is TGCGCCAGCAGCCAATACCTCTCCACTGAAGCTTTCTTT. This codes for CASSQYLSTEAFF.

The rearrangement uses TRBV6-5 and TRBJ2-7; D gene uncertain. Looked up from germline, CDR1 is MNHEY and CDR2 is SVGAGI. V was trimmed by 0 bases and J by 5 bases, leaving 5 bases between them. The CDR3 is 12 amino acids. In nucleotides, the CDR3 is TGTGCCAGCAGTTACTCGGGTCACGAGCAGTACTTC. Residues: CASSYSGHEQYF.

This clonotype was found a few times. A much bigger clone sits one base away, suggesting this may be a read error. The V and J genes are TRBV11-2 and TRBJ2-3; D is perhaps TRBD1 (5 bases). In germline, CDR1 is SGHAT, CDR2 FQNNGV. The CDR3 extends over 15 amino acids. V shed 4 bases and J shed 1 base, with 12 bases lying between them. Written as DNA, the CDR3 is TGTGCCAGCAGCTCCATGGGGCCGCGCACAGATACGCAGTATTTT. The encoded protein is CASSSMGPRTDTQYF. The full variable domain, rest sourced from reference TRBV11-2 and TRBJ2-3, is EAGVAQSPRYKIIEKRQSVAFWCNPISGHATLYWYQQILGQGPKLLIQFQNNGVVDDSQLPKDRFSAERLKGVDSTLKIQPAKLEDSAVYLCASSSMGPRTDTQYFGPGTRLTVL.

Concerning this clonotype: At one of its ends the junction is not consistent with the germline gene, which may arise from a read error. The J gene is TRBJ2-7, the V gene TRBV12-5; D might be TRBD1 (5 bases). The CDR3 totals 16 residues. CDR1 LGHNT and CDR2 FRNRAP come from the germline V gene. The DNA of the CDR3 is TGTGCTAGCCCCCTGAAGTCCCGGACAAATTCCTACGAGCAGTGCTTC. Amino acids: CASPLKSRTNSYEQCF.

Ten or more counts support this clonotype. This rearrangement joins TRBV7-8 to TRBJ2-7, with a tentative D call TRBD2 (7 bases). From germline, CDR1 is SGHVS and CDR2 FQNEAQ. There are 18 residues in the CDR3. V lost 6 bases and J 5 bases, leaving 29 bases between the germline ends. CDR3 coding DNA: TGTGCCAGCAGTCATCAAAGGGGATCGAGAGGGGGGGCGGACGAGCAGTACTTC. Translating gives CASSHQRGSRGGADEQYF.

This clonotype has only one observation. With a much larger clone just one base away, this may be a read error. The rearrangement links TRBV5-1 to TRBJ2-2; the D gene could be TRBD1 or TRBD2 (5 bases each). Per the germline V gene, CDR1 is SGHRS and CDR2 is YFSETQ. This CDR3 is 15 amino acids long. The CDR3 here is CASGFEGKDTGELFF. DNA for the CDR3: TGCGCCAGCGGCTTCGAGGGGAAGGACACCGGGGAGCTGTTTTTT.

This clonotype was seen a handful of times. The CDR3 here is CASSLEGWAFF. The CDR3, as DNA: TGTGCCAGCAGTTTGGAGGGTTGGGCTTTCTTT. The chain has TRBV12-3 or TRBV12-4 and TRBJ1-1; no clear D gene. The CDR3 spans 11 residues. Trimming left V 3 bases short and J 11 bases short, with 10 bases between.

This clonotype has at least ten counts. V and J are TRBV7-9 and TRBJ2-5; D unresolved. Trimming took 0 bases from V and 3 from J, leaving 5 bases between them. This CDR3 has 13 amino acids. Germline V gene sequence: CDR1 SEHNR, CDR2 FQNEAQ (reference sequence). In DNA form, the CDR3 reads TGTGCCAGCAGCTTAGCCTTCGAAGAGACCCAGTACTTC. Its protein is CASSLAFEETQYF.

The chain has TRBV11-2 and TRBJ2-4; 7 bases agree with TRBD1. Germline CDR1 reads SGHAT; CDR2 reads FQNNGV. The CDR3 covers 18 residues. Trimming took 3 bases from V and 3 from J; bases not matched to a gene: 14. The CDR3 spells CASSLDLRGTFDKNIQYF. The CDR3 region has the DNA TGTGCCAGCAGCTTGGACCTCAGGGGGACCTTTGACAAAAACATTCAGTACTTC.

This clonotype was counted many times. The chain employs TRBV27 and TRBJ1-3; tentative D call: TRBD1 (5 bases). The CDR3 has 14 amino acids. V was cut by 6 bases and J by 1 base, with 10 bases left in between. CDR1 is MNHEY and CDR2 is SMNVEV in the germline V gene (reference sequence). The CDR3 protein is CASRSGGSGNTIYF. The CDR3 nucleotides are TGTGCCAGCAGGTCGGGGGGGTCTGGAAACACCATATATTTT.

There are many counts of this clonotype. The gene calls are TRBV28 and TRBJ2-3; 11 bases agree with TRBD2. CDR1 MDHEN and CDR2 SYDVKM come from the germline V gene. The CDR3 runs to 18 residues. Germline trimming cut 5 bases from V and 6 bases from J; bases unmatched to any gene: 16. As DNA, the CDR3 is TGTGCCAGCAGTCGTTTATATAGCGGGAGGGCCGTAAGGGATACGCAGTATTTT. Translated, it gives CASSRLYSGRAVRDTQYF. Combining the CDR3 with reference TRBV28 and TRBJ2-3 gives the whole variable domain DVKVTQSSRYLVKRTGEKVFLECVQDMDHENMFWYRQDPGLGLRLIYFSYDVKMKEKGDIPEGYSVSREKKERFSLILESASTNQTSMYLCASSRLYSGRAVRDTQYFGPGTRLTVL.